These 25 T cell receptor beta chains originate from one sample sequenced in a study of identical twins. MiXCR was run by TCRdb on the 5' RACE reads, yielding one entry per CDR3 protein. The sample contains about 470,000 distinct CDR3 sequences, approximately 24% of which appear only once. A further study also used this sample, focusing on T cells expressing NK-cell markers.

Sequencing was performed on CD4+ T cells sorted from blood. These receptors all come from a woman aged 18-35 years in good health.

This chain connects TRBV5-1 to TRBJ2-1; D perhaps matches TRBD2 (5 bases). CDR3 size: 14 residues. V lost 0 bases to trimming and J lost 9 bases, with 13 bases between them. Germline V gene sequence: CDR1 SGHRS, CDR2 YFSETQ. CDR3: CASSLVASVGEQFF. The CDR3 DNA reads TGCGCCAGCAGCTTGGTAGCGTCGGTTGGTGAGCAGTTCTTC.

In its sample, this clonotype was seen a few times. The chain uses TRBV2 and TRBJ2-1; D remains ambiguous. Germline CDR1 SNHLY, CDR2 FYNNEI. The CDR3 has 18 residues. V gave up 4 bases and J gave up 0 bases, with 19 bases separating them. CDR3 loop: CASSGGRTLLGSYNEQFF. DNA for the CDR3: TGTGCCAGCAGTGGCGGCAGAACGCTACTGGGCTCCTACAATGAGCAGTTCTTC. The full variable domain, with the rest looked up from reference TRBV2 and TRBJ2-1, is EPEVTQTPSHQVTQMGQEVILRCVPISNHLYFYWYRQILGQKVEFLVSFYNNEISEKSEIFDDQFSVERPDGSNFTLKIRSTKLEDSAMYFCASSGGRTLLGSYNEQFFGPGTRLTVL.

This clonotype was detected only a few times. The V call is TRBV6-2 or TRBV6-3, the J call TRBJ2-1, with D unclear. CDR3 length equals 17 residues. The V and J ends lost 2 bases and 0 bases respectively, with 14 bases between them. Germline V gene data show CDR1 as MNHEY and CDR2 as SVGEGT. CDR3 loop: CASSYASARVSYNEQFF. The CDR3 DNA follows: TGTGCCAGCAGTTACGCGAGCGCCCGTGTCTCCTACAATGAGCAGTTCTTC.

The chain is built from TRBV15 and TRBJ1-1; D gene ambiguous. Germline V gene lookup returns CDR1 LNHNV and CDR2 YYDKDF (reference sequence). The germline V and J ends were trimmed by 6 bases and 3 bases, with 8 bases remaining between them. This CDR3 region has 12 residues. DNA of the CDR3: TGTGCCACCAGACGGGCGGACACTGAAGCTTTCTTT. Translating it yields CATRRADTEAFF. The full variable domain, in which reference TRBV15 and TRBJ1-1 provide the parts outside the CDR3, is DAMVIQNPRYQVTQFGKPVTLSCSQTLNHNVMYWYQQKSSQAPKLLFHYYDKDFNNEADTPDNFQSRRPNTSFCFLDIRSPGLGDTAMYLCATRRADTEAFFGQGTRLTVV.

The gene calls are TRBV18 and TRBJ1-2; D is unresolved. Per the germline V gene, CDR1 is KGHSH and CDR2 is LQKENI. Between the trimmed V and J ends, which lost 2 bases and 2 bases, there was a span of 15 bases. The CDR3 length is 16 residues. CDR3 sequence: CASSPSSQARNYGYTF. CDR3 nucleotides: TGTGCCAGCTCACCAAGTAGTCAGGCCAGAAACTATGGCTACACCTTC.

V usage is TRBV6-2 or TRBV6-3 and J usage is TRBJ1-1; no clear D gene. Trimming cost V 10 bases and J 1 base, with 10 bases left between them. The CDR3 has 12 residues. CDR1 and CDR2 (germline): MNHEY, SVGEGT. The CDR3 reads CATKRGNTEAFF. The CDR3 nucleotides are TGTGCCACCAAGAGAGGGAACACTGAAGCTTTCTTT.

V usage is TRBV5-1 and J usage is TRBJ1-6, with TRBD1 as a possible D gene (6 bases). V lost 4 bases to trimming and J lost 6 bases, with 11 bases between them. This CDR3 spans 14 amino acids. CDR1 is SGHRS and CDR2 is YFSETQ in the germline V gene. CDR3 bases: TGCGCCAGCAGCCTGGACAGTCCTAATTCACCCCTCCACTTT. Translating gives CASSLDSPNSPLHF.

This clonotype was detected a few times. The chain uses TRBV6-5 and TRBJ2-7; D uncertain. CDR3 length: 13 residues. V was trimmed by 0 bases and J by 3 bases, leaving 6 bases between them. Per the germline V gene, CDR1 is MNHEY and CDR2 is SVGAGI. The CDR3 region has the DNA TGTGCCAGCAGTTACTCGCCCAGCTACGAGCAGTACTTC. It specifies CASSYSPSYEQYF.

The sample holds a few counts of this clonotype. The chain uses TRBV5-1 and TRBJ2-1; 7 bases are shared with TRBD1. J gave up 6 bases and V 4 bases, and 4 bases lay outside the gene matches. CDR1 and CDR2 from the germline V gene are SGHRS and YFSETQ. The CDR3 contains 13 residues. CDR3 DNA sequence: TGCGCCAGCAGCCGGACAGGAGTCAATGAGCAGTTCTTC. Protein: CASSRTGVNEQFF.

The V call is TRBV28, the J call TRBJ2-1; tentatively, D is TRBD1 or TRBD2 (5 bases each). The CDR3 sequence is 15 residues long. Germline V lookup: CDR1 MDHEN, CDR2 SYDVKM. The V end was cut by 3 bases, the J end by 5 bases, with 14 bases between. CDR3: CASSLVGATDNEQFF. The CDR3 region has the DNA TGTGCCAGCAGTTTGGTCGGGGCTACGGACAATGAGCAGTTCTTC. Drawing the rest from reference TRBV28 and TRBJ2-1, the complete variable domain is DVKVTQSSRYLVKRTGEKVFLECVQDMDHENMFWYRQDPGLGLRLIYFSYDVKMKEKGDIPEGYSVSREKKERFSLILESASTNQTSMYLCASSLVGATDNEQFFGPGTRLTVL.

This clonotype has only one observation. The chain carries TRBV25-1 and TRBJ2-7; tentative D call: TRBD2 (7 bases). V was pared by 1 base and J by 4 bases, with 20 bases between. Germline V gene sequence: CDR1 MGHDK, CDR2 SYGVNS. The length of the CDR3 is 17 residues. The CDR3 region has the DNA TGTGCCAGCAGTGAATTAGGAAGGGGGGGCCTTGTTTACGAGCAGTACTTC. Encoded protein: CASSELGRGGLVYEQYF.

The chain couples TRBV5-1 to TRBJ1-1; D remains unclear. The germline gives CDR1 SGHRS, CDR2 YFSETQ. V lost 4 bases to trimming and J lost 1 base, with 11 bases between them. The CDR3 has 14 residues. CDR3 DNA sequence: TGCGCCAGCAGCCCGATAGACGCGAACACTGAAGCTTTCTTT. Its translation: CASSPIDANTEAFF.

The chain joins TRBV12-3 or TRBV12-4 to TRBJ2-3, with 10 nucleotides matching TRBD2. CDR3 size: 16 residues. The J segment lost 2 bases and the V segment lost 5 bases, leaving 7 bases of the junction unmatched. The CDR3 sequence is CASSPNSGRPTDTQYF. The CDR3, as DNA: TGTGCCAGCAGTCCCAATAGCGGGAGGCCCACAGATACGCAGTATTTT.

The V gene is TRBV6-1, the J gene TRBJ1-6; D uncertain. Trimming left V 1 base short and J 0 bases short, with 7 bases between. From germline, CDR1 is MNHNS and CDR2 SASEGT. The CDR3 contains 16 residues. Written as DNA, the CDR3 is TGTGCCAGCAGTGAAGACAGAAGCTCCTATAATTCACCCCTCCACTTT. Translated, it gives CASSEDRSSYNSPLHF.

A few counts support this clonotype. This chain links TRBV12-5 with TRBJ2-7; TRBD2 matches at 12 bases. Germline CDR1 is LGHNT and CDR2 is FRNRAP. V was clipped by 5 bases and J by 6 bases; unmatched bases: 20. There are 19 residues in the CDR3. The CDR3 reads CASGPQLGLAGVRISEQYF. CDR3 nucleotide sequence: TGTGCTAGTGGTCCGCAATTGGGACTAGCGGGTGTTCGGATTTCCGAGCAGTACTTC.

This clonotype was recorded a few times. The V gene is TRBV5-1, the J gene TRBJ1-2, with 10 bases fitting TRBD1. The ends lost 1 base at V and 3 bases at J; junction bases unmatched: 9. The CDR3 is 17 amino acids. Germline V gene data show CDR1 as SGHRS and CDR2 as YFSETQ. The CDR3 DNA is TGCGCCAGCAGCTTGACGAACTCCGGGACAGGGGACTATGGCTACACCTTC. Translating gives CASSLTNSGTGDYGYTF.

V gene TRBV20-1 combines with J gene TRBJ1-2; unclear D gene. V shed 1 base and J shed 5 bases, with 5 bases lying between them. The CDR3 runs to 11 residues. Germline CDR1 and CDR2: DFQATT and SNEGSKA (reference sequence). In DNA form, the CDR3 reads TGCAGTGCTAGAGCGGGTTATGGCTACACCTTC. Translating it yields CSARAGYGYTF.

This chain uses TRBV20-1 with TRBJ2-7; 8 bases map to TRBD2. CDR1 and CDR2 (germline): DFQATT, SNEGSKA (reference sequence). This CDR3 region has 14 residues. The ends lost 5 bases at V and 4 bases at J; junction bases unmatched: 10. CDR3 coding DNA: TGCAGTGCTCAGACGGGACTAGGGAGGTACGAGCAGTACTTC. Protein product: CSAQTGLGRYEQYF.

This chain uses TRBV5-6 with TRBJ2-4, with D perhaps matching TRBD1 (5 bases). The CDR3 length is 13 residues. Germline-derived CDR1 and CDR2 are SGHDT and YYEEEE. V lost 0 bases and J 7 bases, leaving 8 bases between the germline ends. For the CDR3, the DNA is TGTGCCAGCAGCTTGGCCCCAGGGAACATTCAGTACTTC. Amino acid sequence: CASSLAPGNIQYF.

CDR3 sequence reads: CASSVSGGDYGYTF. DNA for the CDR3: TGTGCCAGCAGCGTAAGCGGGGGCGATTATGGCTACACCTTC. The chain uses TRBV9 and TRBJ1-2, with a weak D call TRBD1 (6 bases). CDR1 SGDLS and CDR2 YYNGEE come from the germline V gene. Trimming stripped 1 base from V and 5 bases from J, with 12 bases between. The CDR3 has 14 residues.

The gene calls are TRBV5-1 and TRBJ1-1, with a tentative D call TRBD1 (6 bases). The V end lost 5 bases, the J end lost 4 bases, and 15 bases lay between the germline ends. Germline V gene lookup returns CDR1 SGHRS and CDR2 YFSETQ. CDR3 length equals 14 residues. The CDR3 loop reads CASSGAGDSTEAFF. DNA of the CDR3: TGCGCCAGCAGTGGGGCAGGGGATTCCACTGAAGCTTTCTTT.

The sample holds a few counts of this clonotype. The genes are TRBV6-6 and TRBJ1-6; D is possibly TRBD1 (5 bases). Germline values: CDR1 MNHNY, CDR2 SVGAGI (reference sequence). V lost 7 bases and J lost 9, with 10 bases in between. The CDR3 is 12 residues long. This CDR3 is CASNLGVSPLHF. CDR3 sequence (DNA): TGTGCCAGCAACCTAGGGGTTTCACCCCTCCACTTT.

This clonotype was seen more than once but under ten times. The chain joins TRBV6-1 to TRBJ2-2; 9 bases fit TRBD2. The CDR3 is 15 amino acids. Germline CDR1 and CDR2: MNHNS and SASEGT. V shed 8 bases and J 5 bases; nucleotides not matched to a gene: 9. CDR3 bases: TGTGCCAGCCACCGCGGGAGGGCCGTAACCGGGGAGCTGTTTTTT. Protein sequence: CASHRGRAVTGELFF.

In this sample, this clonotype turned up a few times. This CDR3 reads CASSSFRGSAEAFF. CDR3 nucleotide sequence: TGTGCCAGCAGTTCGTTCAGGGGTAGTGCTGAAGCTTTCTTT. The chain recombines TRBV6-5 with TRBJ1-1; D is perhaps TRBD1 (6 bases). Germline V gene lookup returns CDR1 MNHEY and CDR2 SVGAGI. The V and J ends lost 4 bases and 6 bases respectively, with 15 bases between them. The CDR3 totals 14 residues.

The sample holds many counts of this clonotype. The V and J genes are TRBV27 and TRBJ2-7; D call uncertain. The germline CDR1 and CDR2 sequences are MNHEY and SMNVEV (reference sequence). The length of the CDR3 is 14 residues. Trimming removed 7 bases at V and 2 bases at J, with 15 bases between. The CDR3 region has the DNA TGTGCCAGCACCGCAAGGGTAGGCCCCTACGAGCAGTACTTC. Its translation: CASTARVGPYEQYF.